The following is a T cell receptor beta chain sequence with its context. The antigen is not known. Using its own MiXCR run on the multiplex PCR reads, TCRdb lists one record per CDR3 protein. This table holds approximately 170,000 distinct CDR3 sequences, 33% found once. These data belong to a study of breast tumors, draining lymph nodes, adjacent tissues. Findings of the study overall: Luminal-like breast cancer showed significantly higher tumor–nontumor repertoire similarity than basal-like. Tumor repertoires ranked between lymph nodes and nontumor tissue in diversity, with V and J gene preferences.

Breast cancer patients provided tissue from their axillary draining lymph nodes. Trimming cost V 9 bases and J 2 bases, with 27 bases left between them. This CDR3 spans 18 amino acids. In germline, CDR1 is LNHDA, CDR2 SQIVND (reference sequence). The chain recombines TRBV19 with TRBJ2-3, with a weak D call TRBD2 (7 bases). The sequenced sample consisted of axillary lymph node tissue. This TCR derives from a female donor with breast cancer. Some clones in this sample may be carry-over from other donors' samples. CDR3 bases: TGTGCCAGCAGTGAAGCGGGCGTGAGTGGGGGGGCCACAGATACGCAGTATTTT. It codes for CASSEAGVSGGATDTQYF.